Listed below are T cell receptor beta chains from one sample, sequenced in a study of beta chain features in type 1 diabetes. Here immunoSEQ multiplex PCR was the method, and the copy in TCRdb shows in-frame clones only, minus some. Seen here are roughly 350,000 clones, roughly 9.6% observed once, and the top ten hold roughly 0.016%. Material for sequencing was naive CD4+ T cells from blood. Every receptor here comes from a woman in her twenties or thirties in good health. Both conserved end residues are part of each CDR3. Each record gives: clone size, D gene, J gene, V gene, CDR3 DNA, CDR3 protein. D genes are given only for firm matches. Part of the rows lack a size; the others show once, few, many or a class for expanded clones.

>.|TRBD2|TRBJ2-1|TRBV9
TGTGCCAGCAGCTCTCGAGGGACTAGCGGGACCTACAATGAGCAGTTCTTC
CASSSRGTSGTYNEQFF
>few|.|TRBJ1-2|TRBV6-1
TGTGCCAGCAGGGGAGGACAAGGGCTAAGCTACACCTTC
CASRGGQGLSYTF
>few|.|TRBJ2-2|TRBV4-3
TGCGCCAGCAGCCAAGCTTTCAGGGCACCCGGGGAGCTGTTTTTT
CASSQAFRAPGELFF
>.|.|TRBJ2-1|TRBV7-9
TGTGCCAGCAGCTTAGCGTCGAGAGGTAATGAGCAGTTCTTC
CASSLASRGNEQFF
>.|TRBD1|TRBJ1-1|TRBV19
TGTGCCAGTAGTTTTACAGGGGGCTACACTGAAGCTTTCTTT
CASSFTGGYTEAFF
>.|.|TRBJ1-1|TRBV6-4
TGTGCCAGCAGTCGGACAGCGAACACTGAAGCTTTCTTT
CASSRTANTEAFF
>.|TRBD1|TRBJ2-1|TRBV6-5
TGTGCCAGCAGTCGACAGGGGAGGCAGTTCTTC
CASSRQGRQFF
>few|TRBD1|TRBJ2-3|TRBV25-1
TGTGCCAGCAGTAGTCCGGGACAGGATTACACAGATACGCAGTATTTT
CASSSPGQDYTDTQYF
>.|.|TRBJ2-1|TRBV6-5
TGTGCCAGCAGTTACTCTCGGTACAATGAGCAGTTCTTC
CASSYSRYNEQFF
>.|.|TRBJ2-1|TRBV5-1
TGCGCCAGCAGCGCGCGTTACAATGAGCAGTTCTTC
CASSARYNEQFF
>.|TRBD1|TRBJ1-2|TRBV15
TGTGCCACCGGGGTGACAGGGAGTTTCTCGTCCTATGGCTACACCTTC
CATGVTGSFSSYGYTF
>few|.|TRBJ2-2|TRBV18
TGTGCCAGCTCACCACCAGGAACAGGGATAGCCGGGGAGCTGTTTTTT
CASSPPGTGIAGELFF
>few|TRBD2|TRBJ2-1|TRBV9
TGTGCCAGCAGCGGCGGGGGAAGCTCCTACAATGAGCAGTTCTTC
CASSGGGSSYNEQFF
>.|.|TRBJ1-5|TRBV7-9
TGTGCCAGCAGCTTAACGGGAGACCAGCCCCAGCATTTT
CASSLTGDQPQHF
>.|TRBD2|TRBJ2-3|TRBV12-5
TGTGCTAGTGGTTTAACCCTAGCGGGGTACACAGATACGCAGTATTTT
CASGLTLAGYTDTQYF
>few|.|TRBJ1-5|TRBV29-1
TGCAGCGTCCTAACAGGGATCGATCAGCCCCAGCATTTT
CSVLTGIDQPQHF
>.|.|TRBJ1-1|TRBV11-2
TGTGCCAGCAGCTTTCCTGGGGGGGCCACTGAAGCTTTCTTT
CASSFPGGATEAFF
>.|.|TRBJ2-5|TRBV30
TGTGCCTGGAGTGCAGGCGTGCAAGAGACCCAGTACTTC
CAWSAGVQETQYF
>few|TRBD2|TRBJ2-1|TRBV14
TGTGCCAGCAGCCAAGATCCAGCGGGAGCCTACAATGAGCAGTTCTTC
CASSQDPAGAYNEQFF
>.|TRBD2|TRBJ2-1|TRBV28
TGTGCCAGCAGTTCAGCGGGGTTCTCCTACAATGAGCAGTTCTTC
CASSSAGFSYNEQFF
>many|.|TRBJ1-5|TRBV7-9
TGTGCCAGCAGCGTATCGGATCAGCCCCAGCATTTT
CASSVSDQPQHF
>few|.|TRBJ2-1|TRBV27
TGTGCCAGCAGTCCTAAACGCTACAATGAGCAGTTCTTC
CASSPKRYNEQFF
>few|TRBD2|TRBJ2-7|TRBV27
TGTGCCAGCAGGGGACTAGCGGGAGAGTTTGGGTACGAGCAGTACTTC
CASRGLAGEFGYEQYF
>few|TRBD2|TRBJ2-2|TRBV5-4
TGTGCCAGCAGCTTGTCGGGGGGGACCGGGGAGCTGTTTTTT
CASSLSGGTGELFF
>few|.|TRBJ1-5|TRBV18
TGTGCCAGCTCACCAAACAGAACGAGCAATCAGCCCCAGCATTTT
CASSPNRTSNQPQHF
>.|TRBD2|TRBJ2-1|TRBV7-3
TGTGCCAGCAGCTTAAGAGCGGGACTAGCGGAACGCAATGAGCAGTTCTTC
CASSLRAGLAERNEQFF
>.|TRBD1|TRBJ2-7|TRBV25-1
TGTGCCAGCAGTGACCCAAACAGGGGGCGCCGGGACGAGCAGTACTTC
CASSDPNRGRRDEQYF
>few|.|TRBJ2-3|TRBV28
TGTGCCAGCAGTAAGACAGGCTGGGGAGATACGCAGTATTTT
CASSKTGWGDTQYF
>few|.|TRBJ2-5|TRBV29-1
TGCAGCGTTGAAGTCGGCAGGAAGCAGCGGGAGACCCAGTACTTC
CSVEVGRKQRETQYF
>.|.|TRBJ2-1|TRBV25-1
TGTGCCAGCAGTGACCGGACAGCACAGTCCTACAATGAGCAGTTCTTC
CASSDRTAQSYNEQFF
>few|TRBD1|TRBJ2-1|TRBV6-5
TGTGCCAGCAGGGTACAGGGGTACAATGAGCAGTTCTTC
CASRVQGYNEQFF
>.|.|TRBJ2-5|TRBV11-3
TGTGCCAGCAGCTTAGGGGGCGAAGAGACCCAGTACTTC
CASSLGGEETQYF
>few|.|TRBJ2-7|TRBV7-8
TGTGCCAGCAGCTTAGGCAGGGGCTACGAGCAGTACTTC
CASSLGRGYEQYF
>.|.|TRBJ2-3|TRBV11-2
TGTGCCAGCAGCTTTAAAGATACGCAGTATTTT
CASSFKDTQYF
>few|TRBD1|TRBJ2-3|TRBV7-3
TGTGCCAGCAGCCTGTCCCGGGACAGGGATACGCAGTATTTT
CASSLSRDRDTQYF
>.|TRBD2|TRBJ2-2|TRBV5-1
TGCGCCAGCAGCTTGTCGGGGGGTAACACCGGGGAGCTGTTTTTT
CASSLSGGNTGELFF
>.|.|TRBJ1-1|TRBV28
TGTGCCAGCACCTTACCCAGGTTTTCTGAAGCTTTCTTT
CASTLPRFSEAFF